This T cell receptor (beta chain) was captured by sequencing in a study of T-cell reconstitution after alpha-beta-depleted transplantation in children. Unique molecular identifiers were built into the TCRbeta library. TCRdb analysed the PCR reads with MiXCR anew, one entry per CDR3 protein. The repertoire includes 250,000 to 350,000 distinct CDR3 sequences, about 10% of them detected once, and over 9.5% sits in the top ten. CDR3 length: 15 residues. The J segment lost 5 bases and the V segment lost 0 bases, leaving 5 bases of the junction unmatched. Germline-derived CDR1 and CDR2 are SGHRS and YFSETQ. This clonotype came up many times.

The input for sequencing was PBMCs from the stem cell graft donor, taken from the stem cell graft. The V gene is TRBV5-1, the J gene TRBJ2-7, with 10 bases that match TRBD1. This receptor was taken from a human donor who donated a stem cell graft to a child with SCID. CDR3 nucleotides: TGCGCCAGCAGCTTGGCGGGACAGGGGTTCGACGAGCAGTACTTC. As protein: CASSLAGQGFDEQYF. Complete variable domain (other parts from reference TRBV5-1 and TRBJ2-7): KAGVTQTPRYLIKTRGQQVTLSCSPISGHRSVSWYQQTPGQGLQFLFEYFSETQRNKGNFPGRFSGRQFSNSRSEMNVSTLELGDSALYLCASSLAGQGFDEQYFGPGTRLTVT.